The sequence of this T cell receptor beta chain was determined in a study of Graves' ophthalmopathy and Graves' hyperthyroidism. Study as a whole: Peripheral blood samples were taken at initial diagnosis, before any treatment.

The authors amplified TCR beta CDR3 regions, and they did so from RNA transcripts for repertoire sequencing. HTBI primers served in a first-round RT-PCR, which a second-round multiplex PCR followed. MiXCR, applied by TCRdb to the multiplex PCR reads, yields one record per CDR3 protein. Of about 620,000 distinct CDR3 sequences listed, 22% are singletons. This clonotype was seen many times. Its target is not known. Study-wide results and limits: With about 86% sensitivity and around 80% specificity, a 13-signature model separated ophthalmopathy from stable hyperthyroidism.

This CDR3 has 14 amino acids. Germline loops: CDR1 KGHDR, CDR2 SFDVKD. Trimming took 5 bases from V and 0 from J, leaving 9 bases between them. Aged 18 to 65, the patients with hyperthyroidism had under 2 months' duration and were newly diagnosed. Sequencing used peripheral blood. V usage is TRBV24-1 and J usage is TRBJ1-2, with D possibly being TRBD1 (6 bases). This TCR was recovered from a woman aged 18-30 years with stable Graves' hyperthyroidism. Some clones in this sample may be carry-over from other donors' samples. CDR3: CATSVGQTNYGYTF. The CDR3 nucleotides read TGTGCCACCAGTGTCGGACAGACTAACTATGGCTACACCTTC.